This TCR beta chain is from a study of regulatory T cells in long-lasting Graves disease. Noted time point: persistent/refractory GD, antithyroid drugs over 5 years with positive TRAb. TCR sequences were obtained from RNA taken from PBMCs. Diagnoses of Graves' disease were made by American Thyroid Association guidelines. This clonotype showed up many times. Its antigen is undetermined. Germline V gene lookup returns CDR1 SGHTA and CDR2 FQGNSA. The ends were cut back, 1 base at V and 3 bases at J, with 6 bases in the middle. This CDR3 comprises 13 residues. General study findings and limits: Favored gene segments in persistent disease were TRBV28, TRBJ1-2 and TRBJ2-5. Blood alone, not thyroid tissue, was studied. The TCR repertoire of persistent Graves' patients was less diverse than that of newly diagnosed ones.

Combining iRepertoire HTBI primers with Arm-PCR of CDR3 regions, the authors built TCR beta libraries. TCRdb ran MiXCR on the multiplex PCR reads and lists one entry per CDR3 protein. The sample includes around 430,000 distinct CDR3 sequences, around a fifth of them seen just once. The origin of this receptor is a female donor with Graves disease. Sample: peripheral blood mononuclear cells (PBMCs), taken when the disease was refractory, from a patient treated with antithyroid drugs. V is TRBV7-2 and J is TRBJ1-1; D gene uncertain. CDR3 sequence: CASSLGSDTEAFF. CDR3 nucleotides: TGTGCCAGCAGCTTAGGTTCTGACACTGAAGCTTTCTTT.